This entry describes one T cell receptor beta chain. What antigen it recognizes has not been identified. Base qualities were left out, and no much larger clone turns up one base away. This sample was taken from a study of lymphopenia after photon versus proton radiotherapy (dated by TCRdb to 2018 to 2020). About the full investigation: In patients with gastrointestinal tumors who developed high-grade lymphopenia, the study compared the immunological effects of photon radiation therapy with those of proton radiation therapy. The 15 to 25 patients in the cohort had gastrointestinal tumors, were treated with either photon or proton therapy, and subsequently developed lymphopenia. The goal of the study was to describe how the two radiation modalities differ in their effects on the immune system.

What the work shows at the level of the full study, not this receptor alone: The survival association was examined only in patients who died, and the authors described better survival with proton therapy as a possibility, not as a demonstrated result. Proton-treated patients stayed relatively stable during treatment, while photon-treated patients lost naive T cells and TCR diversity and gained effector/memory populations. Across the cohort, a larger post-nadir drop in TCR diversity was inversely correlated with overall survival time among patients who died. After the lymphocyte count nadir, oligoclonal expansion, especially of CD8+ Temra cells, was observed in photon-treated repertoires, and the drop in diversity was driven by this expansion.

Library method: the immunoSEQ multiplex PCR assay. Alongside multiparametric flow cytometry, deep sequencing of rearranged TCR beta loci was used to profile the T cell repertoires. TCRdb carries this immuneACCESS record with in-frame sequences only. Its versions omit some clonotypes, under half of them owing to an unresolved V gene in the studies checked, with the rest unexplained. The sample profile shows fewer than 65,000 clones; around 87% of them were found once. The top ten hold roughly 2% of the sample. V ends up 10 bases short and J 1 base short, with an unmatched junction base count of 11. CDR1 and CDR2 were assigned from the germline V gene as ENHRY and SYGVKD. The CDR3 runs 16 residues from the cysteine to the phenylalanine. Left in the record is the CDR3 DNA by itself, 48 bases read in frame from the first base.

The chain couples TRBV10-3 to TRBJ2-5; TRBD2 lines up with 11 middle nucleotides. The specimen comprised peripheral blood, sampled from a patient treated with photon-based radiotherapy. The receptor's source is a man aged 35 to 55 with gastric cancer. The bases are TGTGCCACGTCCGATAGGACTAGCGGGCTCCAAGAGACCCAGTACTTC. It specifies CATSDRTSGLQETQYF.